What follows is one T cell receptor (beta chain) and its context. Here immunoSEQ multiplex PCR was the method, and the copy in TCRdb shows in-frame clones only, minus some. The sample lists about 1.5 million clones, around 98% occurring once. This sample was included in a study of shared clonotypes between healthy human individuals. This clonotype originated in a young man in good health. Sequencing input: naive CD4+ T cells sorted from blood. Subset reported: CD45RA+ positively selected.

The CDR3 DNA is TGTGCCAGTAGTGCCCCTGGAGAAGCACAAGAGACCCAGTACTTC. Protein sequence: CASSAPGEAQETQYF. The gene calls are TRBV19 and TRBJ2-5, with D hard to call. CDR1 and CDR2 (germline): LNHDA, SQIVND (reference sequence). This CDR3 has 15 amino acids. The V gene lost 5 bases and the J gene lost 2 bases, with 15 bases spanning the gap.